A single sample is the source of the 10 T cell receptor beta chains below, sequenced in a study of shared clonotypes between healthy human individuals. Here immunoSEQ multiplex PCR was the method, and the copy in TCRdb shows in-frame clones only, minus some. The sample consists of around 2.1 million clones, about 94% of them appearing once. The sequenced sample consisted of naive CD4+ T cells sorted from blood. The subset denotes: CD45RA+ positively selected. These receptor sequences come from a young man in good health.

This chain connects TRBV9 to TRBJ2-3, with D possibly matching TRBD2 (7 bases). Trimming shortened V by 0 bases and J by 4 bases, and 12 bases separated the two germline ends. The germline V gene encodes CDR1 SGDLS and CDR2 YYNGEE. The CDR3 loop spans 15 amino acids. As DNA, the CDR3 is TGTGCCAGCAGCGTAGCTTGGGGGGGCGCAGATACGCAGTATTTT. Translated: CASSVAWGGADTQYF.

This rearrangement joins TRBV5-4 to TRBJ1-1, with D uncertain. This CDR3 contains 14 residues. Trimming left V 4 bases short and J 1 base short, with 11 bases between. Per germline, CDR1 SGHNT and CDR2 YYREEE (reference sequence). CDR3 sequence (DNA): TGTGCCAGCAGCGGCGGTGCTCAGAACACTGAAGCTTTCTTT. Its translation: CASSGGAQNTEAFF.

Here the CDR3 DNA reads TGTGCCAGCATGACCGGGAGCTCTGGGGCCAACGTCCTGACTTTC. Translated: CASMTGSSGANVLTF. V and J are TRBV6-6 and TRBJ2-6; possibly TRBD2 for D (6 bases). Germline CDR1 MNHNY, CDR2 SVGAGI (reference sequence). Trimming removed 7 bases at V and 0 bases at J, with 10 bases between. The CDR3 has 15 amino acids.

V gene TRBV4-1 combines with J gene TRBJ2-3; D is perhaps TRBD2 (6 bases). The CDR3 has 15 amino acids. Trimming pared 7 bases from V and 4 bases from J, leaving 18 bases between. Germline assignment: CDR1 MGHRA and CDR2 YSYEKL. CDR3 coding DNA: TGCGCCAGCACCCGTGGGGGGATCGAGGCAGATACGCAGTATTTT. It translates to CASTRGGIEADTQYF.

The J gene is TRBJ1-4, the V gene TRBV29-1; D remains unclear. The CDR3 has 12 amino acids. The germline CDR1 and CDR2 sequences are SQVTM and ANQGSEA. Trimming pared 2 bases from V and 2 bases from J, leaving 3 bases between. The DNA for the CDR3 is TGCAGCGTTGAATGGACTAATGAAAAACTGTTTTTT. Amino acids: CSVEWTNEKLFF.

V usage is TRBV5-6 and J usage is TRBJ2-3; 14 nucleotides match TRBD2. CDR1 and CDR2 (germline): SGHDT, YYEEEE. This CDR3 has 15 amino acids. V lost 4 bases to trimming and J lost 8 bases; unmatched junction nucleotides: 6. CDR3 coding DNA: TGTGCCAGCAGCCTCGGACTAGCGGGAGGCGGTACGCAGTATTTT. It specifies CASSLGLAGGGTQYF. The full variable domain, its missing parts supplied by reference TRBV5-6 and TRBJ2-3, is DAGVTQSPTHLIKTRGQQVTLRCSPKSGHDTVSWYQQALGQGPQFIFQYYEEEERQRGNFPDRFSGHQFPNYSSELNVNALLLGDSALYLCASSLGLAGGGTQYFGPGTRLTVL.

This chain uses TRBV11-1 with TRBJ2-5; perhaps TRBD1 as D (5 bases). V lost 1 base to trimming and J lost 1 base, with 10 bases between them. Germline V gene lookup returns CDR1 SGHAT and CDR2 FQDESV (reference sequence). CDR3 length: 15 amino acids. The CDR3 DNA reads TGTGCCAGCAGCTTAGGTAGGGGTCTCCAAGAGACCCAGTACTTC. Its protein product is CASSLGRGLQETQYF.

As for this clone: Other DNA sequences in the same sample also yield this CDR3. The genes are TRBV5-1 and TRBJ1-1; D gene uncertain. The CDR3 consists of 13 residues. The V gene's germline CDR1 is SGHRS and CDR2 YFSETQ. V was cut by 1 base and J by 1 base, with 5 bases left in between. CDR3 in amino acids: CASSLQANTEAFF. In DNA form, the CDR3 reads TGCGCCAGCAGCTTGCAGGCGAACACTGAAGCTTTCTTT.

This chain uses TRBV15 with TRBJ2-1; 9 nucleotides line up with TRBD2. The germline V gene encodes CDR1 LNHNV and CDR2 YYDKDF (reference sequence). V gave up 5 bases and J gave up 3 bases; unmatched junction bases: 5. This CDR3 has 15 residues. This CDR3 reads CATSRLAGYYNEQFF. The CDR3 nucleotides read TGTGCCACCAGCCGGCTAGCGGGGTACTACAATGAGCAGTTCTTC.

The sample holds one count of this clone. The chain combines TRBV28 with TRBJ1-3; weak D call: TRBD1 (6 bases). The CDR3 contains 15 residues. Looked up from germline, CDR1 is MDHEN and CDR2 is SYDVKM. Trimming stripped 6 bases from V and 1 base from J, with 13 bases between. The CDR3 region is CASSQAGASGNTIYF. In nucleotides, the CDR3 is TGTGCCAGCAGCCAAGCAGGGGCATCTGGAAACACCATATATTTT.